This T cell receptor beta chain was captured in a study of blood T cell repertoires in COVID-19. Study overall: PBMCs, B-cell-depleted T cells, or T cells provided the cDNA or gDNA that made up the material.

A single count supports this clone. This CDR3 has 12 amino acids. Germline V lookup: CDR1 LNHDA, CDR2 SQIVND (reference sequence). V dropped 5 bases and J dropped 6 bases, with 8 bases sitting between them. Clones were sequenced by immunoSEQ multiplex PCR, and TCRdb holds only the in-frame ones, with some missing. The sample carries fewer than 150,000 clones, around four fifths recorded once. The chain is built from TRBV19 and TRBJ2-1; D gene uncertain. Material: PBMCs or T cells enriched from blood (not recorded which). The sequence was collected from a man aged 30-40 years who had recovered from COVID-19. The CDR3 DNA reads TGTGCCAGTAGTGGGCAGGCCAATGAGCAGTTCTTC. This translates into CASSGQANEQFF.